The rows below give T cell receptor beta chains drawn from one sample of a study of blood T cell repertoires in COVID-19. Produced via immunoSEQ multiplex PCR; TCRdb's table is partial and in-frame only. The table shows fewer than 150,000 clones, with about 77% occurring only once. The sequenced material came from peripheral blood. These receptor sequences come from a man of 80 years or more with acute or convalescent COVID-19. CDR3s leave out the opening cysteine and the closing phenylalanine or tryptophan. Fields, in order: V gene, CDR3 protein.

V gene: TRBV19
CDR3 protein: ASSISGRSLTQPQH

V gene: TRBV10-3
CDR3 protein: AISEQRGTEAF

V gene: TRBV6-6
CDR3 protein: ASSHRDSHNSPLH

V gene: TRBV15
CDR3 protein: ATSRAGGYGYT

V gene: TRBV7-2
CDR3 protein: ASSLAGPQGTDGYT

V gene: TRBV19
CDR3 protein: ASSRLREDEQF

V gene: TRBV2
CDR3 protein: ASSEGGGRNSPLH

V gene: TRBV29-1
CDR3 protein: SVADREGYT

V gene: TRBV10-3
CDR3 protein: AISEGLGLARGDTQY

V gene: TRBV4-3
CDR3 protein: ASSPRASGAGEQF

V gene: TRBV14
CDR3 protein: ASSSGINQPQH

V gene: TRBV19
CDR3 protein: ASTGVWSNQPQH

V gene: TRBV6-5
CDR3 protein: ASSYKGGPPFYEQY

V gene: TRBV7-2
CDR3 protein: ASSFTGGTEAF

V gene: TRBV5-1
CDR3 protein: ASSQGQAANYGYT

V gene: TRBV7-8
CDR3 protein: ASSLARLSYEQY

V gene: TRBV7-2
CDR3 protein: ASSLTAGGIETQY

V gene: TRBV6-1
CDR3 protein: ASSEQGAGNTIY

V gene: TRBV27
CDR3 protein: ASSLAGTFRTGAYNEQF

V gene: TRBV5-1
CDR3 protein: ASSLLAPSNYGYT

V gene: TRBV5-1
CDR3 protein: ASSLAETVYGYT

V gene: TRBV2
CDR3 protein: ASRSGTELYEQY

V gene: TRBV7-8
CDR3 protein: ASSFAGTAGNQPQH

V gene: TRBV18
CDR3 protein: ASSPGQGATYEQY

V gene: TRBV5-6
CDR3 protein: ASSLLSRGAEETQY

V gene: TRBV27
CDR3 protein: ASGRSYNSPLH

V gene: TRBV6-5
CDR3 protein: ASSPRQGGIYEQY

V gene: TRBV5-1
CDR3 protein: ASSQTGKETQY

V gene: TRBV6-1
CDR3 protein: ASSEADRVKNEQF

V gene: TRBV6-5
CDR3 protein: ASSYPGTAEQY

V gene: TRBV12-5
CDR3 protein: ASGRDTNQPQH

V gene: TRBV25-1
CDR3 protein: ASSEKTGSLPNTEAF

V gene: TRBV2
CDR3 protein: ARGSTGGTEAF

V gene: TRBV5-6
CDR3 protein: ASSPGSGTGIEAF

V gene: TRBV2
CDR3 protein: ASGLETGSNQPQH